The present TCR beta chain was sequenced within a study of blood T cell repertoires in COVID-19. The overall study: The United States, Italy and Spain were the sources of the acute and convalescent COVID-19 samples. Sample material is recorded as cDNA or gDNA derived from T cells, B-cell-depleted T cells, or PBMCs.

Per the original data handling: Reference gene primer amplification gave nucleated cell count estimates. Sequencing was performed with immunoSEQ multiplex PCR; in TCRdb, only in-frame clones are kept and a portion is missing. The D gene and trimming were derived from the DNA, and the V and J assignments and clone size from that table. The repertoire holds about 100,000 clones, with approximately 92% as singletons. The sequence was obtained from a man aged 65 to 79 with acute or convalescent COVID-19. Source material: peripheral blood.

The CDR3 DNA is TGTGCCAGCACGGGGTCTAGCGGGGGCAGGAATGAGCAGTTCTTC. Translated: CASTGSSGGRNEQFF. The chain is built from TRBV6-5 and TRBJ2-1; 10 bases are shared with TRBD2. This CDR3 region has 15 residues. V was pared by 7 bases and J by 7 bases, with 10 bases of the junction left unmatched. Germline V lookup: CDR1 MNHEY, CDR2 SVGAGI.